The rows below give T cell receptor beta chains drawn from one sample of a study of T cell responses to AZD1222 COVID-19 vaccine. TCRdb keeps only in-frame clones here, not all; method: immunoSEQ multiplex PCR. The sample records approximately 130,000 clones, 70% to 90% being singletons. The sample here was peripheral blood, taken on day 0 of AZD1222 vaccination. The receptors derive from an adult in good health. Both conserved end residues are part of each CDR3. Fields, in order: CDR3 protein, CDR3 DNA, clone size, D gene, CDR3 length, J gene, V gene. A D gene is named only where the DNA matches it firmly. Only some rows state a clone size, as once, few, many or a class for expanded clones.

CDR3 protein: CASSVTQGLAHYNEQFF; CDR3 DNA: TGTGCCAGCAGCGTAACCCAGGGACTAGCCCACTACAATGAGCAGTTCTTC; clone size: -; D gene: TRBD2; CDR3 length: 17; J gene: TRBJ2-1; V gene: TRBV9
CDR3 protein: CASDSLNYGYTF; CDR3 DNA: TGTGCCAGCGACAGTTTAAACTATGGCTACACCTTC; clone size: -; D gene: -; CDR3 length: 12; J gene: TRBJ1-2; V gene: TRBV28
CDR3 protein: CASSVGTTNTGELFF; CDR3 DNA: TGTGCCAGCAGTGTCGGGACTACAAACACCGGGGAGCTGTTTTTT; clone size: once; D gene: TRBD2; CDR3 length: 15; J gene: TRBJ2-2; V gene: TRBV2
CDR3 protein: CASSVDDTPREAFF; CDR3 DNA: TGTGCCAGCAGCGTGGATGACACTCCAAGGGAAGCTTTCTTT; clone size: -; D gene: -; CDR3 length: 14; J gene: TRBJ1-1; V gene: TRBV9
CDR3 protein: CAISATGQGLDEQYF; CDR3 DNA: TGTGCCATCAGTGCGACCGGACAGGGGTTAGACGAGCAGTACTTC; clone size: -; D gene: TRBD1; CDR3 length: 15; J gene: TRBJ2-7; V gene: TRBV10-3
CDR3 protein: CASSWGQEGNTIYF; CDR3 DNA: TGTGCCAGCAGCTGGGGACAGGAGGGAAACACCATATATTTT; clone size: -; D gene: TRBD1; CDR3 length: 14; J gene: TRBJ1-3; V gene: TRBV5-5
CDR3 protein: CASSIALSGQPQHF; CDR3 DNA: TGTGCCAGTAGTATAGCCCTGTCAGGCCAGCCCCAGCATTTT; clone size: -; D gene: -; CDR3 length: 14; J gene: TRBJ1-5; V gene: TRBV19
CDR3 protein: CASLPGRRNYGYTF; CDR3 DNA: TGTGCCAGTCTCCCGGGACGTAGAAACTATGGCTACACCTTC; clone size: -; D gene: -; CDR3 length: 14; J gene: TRBJ1-2; V gene: TRBV6-5
CDR3 protein: CASSLGWGKGEKLFF; CDR3 DNA: TGTGCCAGCAGCTTAGGGTGGGGTAAAGGGGAAAAACTGTTTTTT; clone size: -; D gene: -; CDR3 length: 15; J gene: TRBJ1-4; V gene: TRBV7-2
CDR3 protein: CASSSGLGTAGNTIYF; CDR3 DNA: TGTGCCAGCAGCTCCGGTCTGGGGACAGCTGGAAACACCATATATTTT; clone size: few; D gene: TRBD1; CDR3 length: 16; J gene: TRBJ1-3; V gene: TRBV7-6
CDR3 protein: CASSEGQYGNTIYF; CDR3 DNA: TGTGCCAGCAGTGAGGGTCAGTATGGAAACACCATATATTTT; clone size: -; D gene: -; CDR3 length: 14; J gene: TRBJ1-3; V gene: TRBV2
CDR3 protein: CASSLRQGAYEQYF; CDR3 DNA: TGTGCCAGCAGCTTACGACAGGGAGCCTACGAGCAGTACTTC; clone size: -; D gene: TRBD1; CDR3 length: 14; J gene: TRBJ2-7; V gene: TRBV6-6
CDR3 protein: CASSLTVHNSPLHF; CDR3 DNA: TGTGCCAGCAGCCTGACGGTACATAATTCACCCCTCCACTTT; clone size: -; D gene: -; CDR3 length: 14; J gene: TRBJ1-6; V gene: TRBV5-4
CDR3 protein: CASSRALNTEAFF; CDR3 DNA: TGTGCCAGCTCCCGGGCCTTGAACACTGAAGCTTTCTTT; clone size: once; D gene: -; CDR3 length: 13; J gene: TRBJ1-1; V gene: TRBV2
CDR3 protein: CASSPMGRTDTQYF; CDR3 DNA: TGTGCCAGTAGTCCAATGGGGCGGACCGATACGCAGTATTTT; clone size: -; D gene: -; CDR3 length: 14; J gene: TRBJ2-3; V gene: TRBV19
CDR3 protein: CASSATYRVGGTEAFF; CDR3 DNA: TGTGCCAGCAGCGCAACCTACAGGGTTGGGGGCACTGAAGCTTTCTTT; clone size: medium-sized; D gene: -; CDR3 length: 16; J gene: TRBJ1-1; V gene: TRBV9
CDR3 protein: CASSVSGGLYNEQFF; CDR3 DNA: TGTGCCAGTAGTGTTAGCGGGGGCCTCTACAATGAGCAGTTCTTC; clone size: -; D gene: TRBD2; CDR3 length: 15; J gene: TRBJ2-1; V gene: TRBV19
CDR3 protein: CASSPRDRTDTQYF; CDR3 DNA: TGTGCCAGCTCACCACGGGACCGCACAGATACGCAGTATTTT; clone size: -; D gene: -; CDR3 length: 14; J gene: TRBJ2-3; V gene: TRBV18
CDR3 protein: CAWSVTDTIYF; CDR3 DNA: TGTGCCTGGAGTGTGACCGACACCATATATTTT; clone size: -; D gene: -; CDR3 length: 11; J gene: TRBJ1-3; V gene: TRBV30
CDR3 protein: CSASYSRNYGYTF; CDR3 DNA: TGCAGTGCTAGTTACAGTCGCAACTATGGCTACACCTTC; clone size: -; D gene: -; CDR3 length: 13; J gene: TRBJ1-2; V gene: TRBV20-1
CDR3 protein: CASSPGGDLVF; CDR3 DNA: TGTGCCAGCAGCCCGGGAGGGGACTTGGTCTTC; clone size: -; D gene: TRBD2; CDR3 length: 11; J gene: TRBJ2-1; V gene: TRBV6-2/TRBV6-3
CDR3 protein: CAIPGRTNTGELFF; CDR3 DNA: TGTGCCATCCCCGGCAGGACTAACACCGGGGAGCTGTTTTTT; clone size: -; D gene: -; CDR3 length: 14; J gene: TRBJ2-2; V gene: TRBV10-3
CDR3 protein: CASSVDGYQRPYGYTF; CDR3 DNA: TGTGCCAGCAGCGTAGACGGTTATCAGAGGCCCTATGGCTACACCTTC; clone size: -; D gene: -; CDR3 length: 16; J gene: TRBJ1-2; V gene: TRBV9
CDR3 protein: CASSTGTGSYNEQFF; CDR3 DNA: TGTGCCAGCTCAACCGGGACAGGGTCCTACAATGAGCAGTTCTTC; clone size: -; D gene: TRBD1; CDR3 length: 15; J gene: TRBJ2-1; V gene: TRBV18
CDR3 protein: CASSPRTGLNEQFF; CDR3 DNA: TGTGCCAGCTCACCACGTACAGGACTTAATGAGCAGTTCTTC; clone size: -; D gene: -; CDR3 length: 14; J gene: TRBJ2-1; V gene: TRBV18
CDR3 protein: CASTPPLGQGQYF; CDR3 DNA: TGTGCCAGCACCCCGCCCCTGGGACAGGGTCAGTATTTT; clone size: -; D gene: TRBD1; CDR3 length: 13; J gene: TRBJ2-3; V gene: TRBV6-5
CDR3 protein: CALRGYRVKGGGNQPQHF; CDR3 DNA: TGTGCCCTCCGGGGGTACAGGGTGAAGGGAGGAGGCAATCAGCCCCAGCATTTT; clone size: few; D gene: -; CDR3 length: 18; J gene: TRBJ1-5; V gene: TRBV10-3
CDR3 protein: CASSLSTGEQFF; CDR3 DNA: TGTGCCAGCAGCCTATCCACGGGTGAGCAGTTCTTC; clone size: once; D gene: -; CDR3 length: 12; J gene: TRBJ2-1; V gene: TRBV2
CDR3 protein: CASSYDTGHPNYNSPLHF; CDR3 DNA: TGTGCCAGCAGTTACGATACCGGACACCCGAATTATAATTCACCCCTCCACTTT; clone size: -; D gene: -; CDR3 length: 18; J gene: TRBJ1-6; V gene: TRBV6-2/TRBV6-3
CDR3 protein: CASSQGVTQGFLLDSPLHF; CDR3 DNA: TGTGCCAGCAGCCAAGGGGTAACTCAGGGATTCCTCTTGGATTCACCCCTCCACTTT; clone size: few; D gene: -; CDR3 length: 19; J gene: TRBJ1-6; V gene: TRBV3-1/TRBV3-2
CDR3 protein: CASSLVRAGRTDTQYF; CDR3 DNA: TGTGCCAGCAGTTTAGTAAGGGCAGGGAGGACAGATACGCAGTATTTT; clone size: -; D gene: -; CDR3 length: 16; J gene: TRBJ2-3; V gene: TRBV27
CDR3 protein: CASSPVQGRNYGYTF; CDR3 DNA: TGTGCCAGCAGCCCAGTACAGGGGAGAAACTATGGCTACACCTTC; clone size: -; D gene: TRBD1; CDR3 length: 15; J gene: TRBJ1-2; V gene: TRBV11-2
CDR3 protein: CASSLEGKTTDTQYF; CDR3 DNA: TGCGCCAGCAGCTTGGAGGGAAAAACCACAGATACGCAGTATTTT; clone size: -; D gene: -; CDR3 length: 15; J gene: TRBJ2-3; V gene: TRBV5-1
CDR3 protein: CASSLVPGRNSPLHF; CDR3 DNA: TGTGCCAGCAGCTTAGTGCCAGGGAGGAATTCACCCCTCCACTTT; clone size: -; D gene: -; CDR3 length: 15; J gene: TRBJ1-6; V gene: TRBV7-9
CDR3 protein: CATSDARSSSYNEQFF; CDR3 DNA: TGTGCCACCAGTGATGCACGTTCTAGCTCCTACAATGAGCAGTTCTTC; clone size: -; D gene: -; CDR3 length: 16; J gene: TRBJ2-1; V gene: TRBV24-1
CDR3 protein: CASSFPGTSGGPYSYEQYF; CDR3 DNA: TGTGCCAGCAGCTTCCCCGGGACTAGCGGGGGGCCGTACTCCTACGAGCAGTACTTC; clone size: -; D gene: TRBD2; CDR3 length: 19; J gene: TRBJ2-7; V gene: TRBV7-8
CDR3 protein: CASRIAGEFGDEQFF; CDR3 DNA: TGCGCCAGCAGAATAGCGGGGGAGTTTGGCGATGAGCAGTTCTTC; clone size: -; D gene: TRBD2; CDR3 length: 15; J gene: TRBJ2-1; V gene: TRBV5-1
CDR3 protein: CSAGTANEQYF; CDR3 DNA: TGCAGTGCCGGGACAGCTAATGAGCAGTACTTC; clone size: few; D gene: TRBD1; CDR3 length: 11; J gene: TRBJ2-7; V gene: TRBV20-1
CDR3 protein: CASSARLGYNEQFF; CDR3 DNA: TGTGCCAGCAGTGCGCGATTGGGCTACAATGAGCAGTTCTTC; clone size: few; D gene: -; CDR3 length: 14; J gene: TRBJ2-1; V gene: TRBV5-4
CDR3 protein: CASSMRGENEKLFF; CDR3 DNA: TGTGCCAGTAGTATGAGGGGGGAAAATGAAAAACTGTTTTTT; clone size: -; D gene: -; CDR3 length: 14; J gene: TRBJ1-4; V gene: TRBV19
CDR3 protein: CASSRDRNQPQHF; CDR3 DNA: TGTGCCAGCAGCCGGGACCGAAATCAGCCCCAGCATTTT; clone size: -; D gene: -; CDR3 length: 13; J gene: TRBJ1-5; V gene: TRBV3-1/TRBV3-2
CDR3 protein: CASSPGEGNYGYTF; CDR3 DNA: TGCGCCAGCAGCCCAGGGGAGGGCAACTATGGCTACACCTTC; clone size: -; D gene: -; CDR3 length: 14; J gene: TRBJ1-2; V gene: TRBV5-1
CDR3 protein: CASSEGGAMDEKLFF; CDR3 DNA: TGTGCCAGCAGTGAAGGCGGAGCTATGGATGAAAAACTGTTTTTT; clone size: -; D gene: -; CDR3 length: 15; J gene: TRBJ1-4; V gene: TRBV6-1
CDR3 protein: CASRGKMNTEAFF; CDR3 DNA: TGTGCCAGCAGGGGGAAGATGAACACTGAAGCTTTCTTT; clone size: -; D gene: -; CDR3 length: 13; J gene: TRBJ1-1; V gene: TRBV6-5
CDR3 protein: CASSPDRGRGVGEKLFF; CDR3 DNA: TGTGCCAGCAGCCCCGACCGCGGCAGGGGGGTTGGTGAAAAACTGTTTTTT; clone size: -; D gene: TRBD1; CDR3 length: 17; J gene: TRBJ1-4; V gene: TRBV7-9
CDR3 protein: CASRDDTSTNEKLFF; CDR3 DNA: TGTGCCAGCAGAGACGACACCTCAACTAATGAAAAACTGTTTTTT; clone size: -; D gene: -; CDR3 length: 15; J gene: TRBJ1-4; V gene: TRBV7-8
CDR3 protein: CASRTSSSYNSPLHF; CDR3 DNA: TGTGCCAGCAGAACGTCTAGCTCCTATAATTCACCCCTCCACTTT; clone size: -; D gene: -; CDR3 length: 15; J gene: TRBJ1-6; V gene: TRBV28
CDR3 protein: CASSPTSGNTDTQYF; CDR3 DNA: TGTGCCAGTAGTCCGACTAGCGGGAACACAGATACGCAGTATTTT; clone size: once; D gene: TRBD2; CDR3 length: 15; J gene: TRBJ2-3; V gene: TRBV19
CDR3 protein: CASSVVSDSGNTIYF; CDR3 DNA: TGTGCCAGCAGCGTAGTGAGTGACTCTGGAAACACCATATATTTT; clone size: -; D gene: -; CDR3 length: 15; J gene: TRBJ1-3; V gene: TRBV9
CDR3 protein: CASSEGQNTQYF; CDR3 DNA: TGTGCCAGCAGCGAGGGACAGAATACGCAGTATTTT; clone size: -; D gene: TRBD1; CDR3 length: 12; J gene: TRBJ2-3; V gene: TRBV6-4
CDR3 protein: CSVGDAYGYTF; CDR3 DNA: TGCAGCGTGGGGGACGCTTATGGCTACACCTTC; clone size: -; D gene: -; CDR3 length: 11; J gene: TRBJ1-2; V gene: TRBV29-1
CDR3 protein: CASSRPEKGNIQYF; CDR3 DNA: TGTGCCAGCAGCCGCCCCGAAAAGGGAAACATTCAGTACTTC; clone size: few; D gene: -; CDR3 length: 14; J gene: TRBJ2-4; V gene: TRBV9
CDR3 protein: CASSPPGEVGELFF; CDR3 DNA: TGTGCCAGCTCACCACCTGGGGAGGTCGGGGAGCTGTTTTTT; clone size: -; D gene: -; CDR3 length: 14; J gene: TRBJ2-2; V gene: TRBV18
CDR3 protein: CASTSGTPAAEQYF; CDR3 DNA: TGTGCCAGCACCTCAGGGACTCCGGCGGCCGAGCAGTACTTC; clone size: -; D gene: -; CDR3 length: 14; J gene: TRBJ2-7; V gene: TRBV27